One sample yielded the 32 T cell receptor beta chains listed below, sequenced in a study of blood T cell repertoires in COVID-19. TCRdb keeps only in-frame clones here, not all; method: immunoSEQ multiplex PCR. The sample has around 82,000 clones, about 88% seen once; the top ten hold 10% to 15%. The sample consisted of peripheral blood. These receptors were collected from a man between 65 and 79 years old with active or convalescent COVID-19.

The chain combines TRBV3-1 (or the pseudogene TRBV3-2) with TRBJ2-7, with 7 bases lining up with TRBD1. CDR3 length: 12 residues. After removal of 6 bases from V and 4 bases from J, the junction contained 3 bases not matched to a gene. Germline loops: CDR1 LGHDT, CDR2 YNNKEL (reference sequence). The CDR3 loop reads CASRQQGYEQYF. DNA of the CDR3: TGTGCCAGCAGACAACAGGGGTACGAGCAGTACTTC.

The chain has TRBV7-9 and TRBJ1-1; D uncertain. The CDR3 totals 15 residues. Germline V gives CDR1 SEHNR, CDR2 FQNEAQ (reference sequence). V lost 5 bases to trimming and J lost 1 base, with 14 bases between them. DNA of the CDR3: TGTGCCAGCAGCCCCTCGGGAGGAGAGAACACTGAAGCTTTCTTT. Protein product: CASSPSGGENTEAFF. Complete variable domain (other parts from reference TRBV7-9 and TRBJ1-1): DTGVSQNPRHKITKRGQNVTFRCDPISEHNRLYWYRQTLGQGPEFLTYFQNEAQLEKSRLLSDRFSAERPKGSFSTLEIQRTEQGDSAMYLCASSPSGGENTEAFFGQGTRLTVV.

The chain recombines TRBV29-1 with TRBJ2-3; 9 bases are a match to TRBD2. CDR1 and CDR2 (germline): SQVTM, ANQGSEA. This CDR3 contains 15 residues. The ends lost 4 bases at V and 2 bases at J; junction bases unmatched: 7. The DNA of the CDR3 is TGCAGCGTTGTTGGCCTAGCGGGACCCACAGATACGCAGTATTTT. It codes for CSVVGLAGPTDTQYF.

The rearrangement joins TRBV7-2 to TRBJ1-1; TRBD1 matches 10 bases. Looked up from germline, CDR1 is SGHTA and CDR2 is FQGNSA. The CDR3 loop spans 15 amino acids. The trim removed 2 bases at V and 4 bases at J, leaving 4 bases unmatched. Here the CDR3 reads CASSLWRTGGTEAFF. In nucleotides, the CDR3 is TGTGCCAGCAGCTTATGGCGGACAGGGGGCACTGAAGCTTTCTTT.

The chain uses TRBV5-1 and TRBJ2-7; 8 bases match TRBD1. This CDR3 has 13 amino acids. Trimming took 4 bases from V and 2 from J; bases not matched to a gene: 2. Germline assignment: CDR1 SGHRS and CDR2 YFSETQ. The CDR3 loop is CASSVQGAYEQYF. The CDR3 nucleotides are TGCGCCAGCAGCGTACAGGGGGCCTACGAGCAGTACTTC.

The CDR3 bases are TGTGCCAGCAGCTTTTCGAGGAGCTCCTACGAGCAGTACTTC. It codes for CASSFSRSSYEQYF. The chain employs TRBV11-2 and TRBJ2-7; D remains unclear. Looked up from germline, CDR1 is SGHAT and CDR2 is FQNNGV. V lost 3 bases and J 0 bases, leaving 9 bases between the germline ends. The CDR3 runs to 14 residues.

The chain employs TRBV7-9 and TRBJ2-2, with a tentative D call TRBD2 (5 bases). CDR3 size: 15 residues. Germline CDR1 is SEHNR and CDR2 is FQNEAQ (reference sequence). V was clipped by 8 bases and J by 4 bases, with 17 bases between them. In DNA, the CDR3 is TGTGCCAGCGGCCCGGGATTAGACGGCACCGGGGAGCTGTTTTTT. This encodes CASGPGLDGTGELFF.

The J gene is TRBJ2-1, the V gene TRBV12-3 or TRBV12-4; 8 positions agree with TRBD2. J was trimmed by 2 bases and V by 8 bases; bases with no gene match: 2. The CDR3 runs 13 residues. The CDR3 nucleotides read TGTGCCAGCCGGGGGGGGGCCTACAATGAGCAGTTCTTC. It encodes CASRGGAYNEQFF.

This chain joins TRBV14 and TRBJ1-2, with D hard to call. The germline V gene has CDR1 SGHDN and CDR2 FVKESK. With 2 bases removed from V and 4 bases from J, the gap between germline ends came to 17 bases. This CDR3 region has 16 residues. The CDR3 nucleotides read TGTGCCAGCAGCCAATTGGACGTCCCGGGGATCTATGGCTACACCTTC. Residues: CASSQLDVPGIYGYTF.

In DNA form, the CDR3 reads TGCGCCAGCAGCGGTGCCCAGGGACAGGGGACATACGAGCAGTACTTC. Translating gives CASSGAQGQGTYEQYF. This chain links TRBV4-1 with TRBJ2-7, with 10 bases that match TRBD1. J was trimmed by 4 bases and V by 5 bases; bases with no gene match: 11. The CDR3 length is 16 residues. Per germline, CDR1 MGHRA and CDR2 YSYEKL.

The CDR3, as DNA: TGTGCCAGCAGCTTCGACAGGGGCTGGCCTGGGGCTTTCTTT. It codes for CASSFDRGWPGAFF. This chain joins TRBV7-9 and TRBJ1-1, with TRBD1 matching over 8 bases. V gave up 3 bases and J gave up 11 bases; unmatched junction bases: 11. CDR1 and CDR2 from the germline V gene are SEHNR and FQNEAQ (reference sequence). This CDR3 is 14 amino acids long.

V and J are TRBV5-1 and TRBJ2-7, with D maybe TRBD1 (5 bases). Trimming shortened V by 1 base and J by 8 bases, and 16 bases separated the two germline ends. CDR3 size: 14 residues. Germline CDR1 and CDR2: SGHRS and YFSETQ. CDR3 in DNA: TGCGCCAGCAGCTTGTTGACAGCAGACCCCAAGCAGTACTTC. This translates into CASSLLTADPKQYF.

This chain links TRBV5-1 with TRBJ1-5; no reliable D call. Germline lookup yields CDR1 SGHRS and CDR2 YFSETQ. V lost 2 bases and J lost 0, with 15 bases in between. CDR3 length: 17 amino acids. In nucleotides, the CDR3 is TGCGCCAGCAGCTTATTCTCGGGGAACTATAGCAATCAGCCCCAGCATTTT. Its protein is CASSLFSGNYSNQPQHF.

The chain employs TRBV15 and TRBJ1-2; 7 nucleotides agree with TRBD1. J was trimmed by 4 bases and V by 1 base; bases with no gene match: 12. The CDR3 contains 17 residues. Germline V gene sequence: CDR1 LNHNV, CDR2 YYDKDF (reference sequence). CDR3 amino acids: CATSRVWAGQISYGYTF. The CDR3 bases are TGTGCCACCAGCAGAGTATGGGCGGGACAGATCTCCTATGGCTACACCTTC.

The V gene is TRBV29-1, the J gene TRBJ1-1; 9 nucleotides align to TRBD1. The CDR3 has 14 residues. Germline-derived CDR1 and CDR2 are SQVTM and ANQGSEA. Trimming took 6 bases from V and 1 from J; bases not matched to a gene: 6. This CDR3 reads CSVLTGGKNTEAFF. CDR3 bases: TGCAGCGTCTTGACAGGGGGGAAGAACACTGAAGCTTTCTTT. The full variable domain, rest sourced from reference TRBV29-1 and TRBJ1-1, is SAVISQKPSRDICQRGTSLTIQCQVDSQVTMMFWYRQQPGQSLTLIATANQGSEATYESGFVIDKFPISRPNLTFSTLTVSNMSPEDSSIYLCSVLTGGKNTEAFFGQGTRLTVV.

This clone was detected once. CDR3 residues: CASRLRDSYGYTF. CDR3 coding DNA: TGTGCCAGCAGGCTCAGGGATAGCTATGGCTACACCTTC. The chain joins TRBV6-5 to TRBJ1-2; D is perhaps TRBD1 (5 bases). Germline V lookup: CDR1 MNHEY, CDR2 SVGAGI. V was cut by 6 bases and J by 4 bases, with 12 bases left in between. The length of the CDR3 is 13 residues.

The chain uses TRBV10-3 and TRBJ1-2, with TRBD1 matching 11 bases. The junction had 5 bases not matched to a gene; V was cut back by 1 base and J by 4 bases. The CDR3 totals 16 residues. The germline gives CDR1 ENHRY, CDR2 SYGVKD. Written as DNA, the CDR3 is TGTGCCATCAGTGAGTTCGGACAGGGGGCGGCCTATGGCTACACCTTC. Translated: CAISEFGQGAAYGYTF.

The gene calls are TRBV4-3 and TRBJ1-4; TRBD1 matches at 10 bases. CDR3 length: 14 residues. V was pared by 2 bases and J by 7 bases, with 1 base of the junction left unmatched. Germline lookup yields CDR1 LGHNA and CDR2 YSLEER. CDR3 bases: TGCGCCAGCAGCCAAAGGACAGGGGGTGAAAAACTGTTTTTT. It translates to CASSQRTGGEKLFF.

This clone appeared once. The chain carries TRBV5-1 and TRBJ1-1, with D perhaps TRBD1 (5 bases). Germline V gives CDR1 SGHRS, CDR2 YFSETQ. Trimming removed 0 bases from V and 1 base from J, with 13 bases in between. The CDR3 sequence is 16 residues long. The CDR3 DNA reads TGCGCCAGCAGCTTGGCTCCGATGACAGAGAACACTGAAGCTTTCTTT. This gives the protein CASSLAPMTENTEAFF.

The chain carries TRBV18 and TRBJ2-7; 9 bases are shared with TRBD2. Germline-derived CDR1 and CDR2 are KGHSH and LQKENI. V was pared by 3 bases and J by 0 bases, with 15 bases of the junction left unmatched. The CDR3 sequence is 19 residues long. The CDR3 sequence is CASSPRRGGAGASSYEQYF. In DNA form, the CDR3 reads TGTGCCAGCTCACCCCGACGCGGGGGGGCTGGGGCAAGCTCCTACGAGCAGTACTTC.

This chain uses TRBV29-1 with TRBJ2-7, with 7 bases aligning to TRBD1. V shed 5 bases and J 6 bases; nucleotides not matched to a gene: 7. The CDR3 sequence is 12 residues long. Germline CDR1 and CDR2: SQVTM and ANQGSEA. Here the CDR3 reads CSVLEGGSEQYF. In DNA form, the CDR3 reads TGCAGCGTTCTGGAAGGGGGCTCCGAGCAGTACTTC.

This chain joins TRBV7-9 and TRBJ1-3; D may be TRBD1 (6 bases). V was pared by 5 bases and J by 2 bases, with 13 bases between. Germline loops: CDR1 SEHNR, CDR2 FQNEAQ (reference sequence). The length of the CDR3 is 15 residues. Written as DNA, the CDR3 is TGTGCCAGCAGCCCGGACAGACCAACTGGAAACACCATATATTTT. Amino acid sequence: CASSPDRPTGNTIYF.

A single count supports this clone. The chain links TRBV11-2 to TRBJ2-5, with D maybe TRBD2 (6 bases). Trimming cost V 5 bases and J 7 bases, with 11 bases left between them. The length of the CDR3 is 12 residues. The germline CDR1 and CDR2 sequences are SGHAT and FQNNGV. This chain's CDR3 is CASSLEEGTQYF. The CDR3 bases are TGTGCCAGCAGCCTCGAGGAGGGGACCCAGTACTTC.

This chain joins TRBV5-4 and TRBJ2-3, with 7 bases fitting TRBD2. Germline CDR1 reads SGHNT; CDR2 reads YYREEE (reference sequence). The CDR3 has 16 amino acids. Unmatched junction bases numbered 8, after V lost 4 bases and J lost 0 bases. CDR3 residues: CASSPGVGGSTDTQYF. CDR3 coding DNA: TGTGCCAGCAGCCCCGGGGTCGGGGGGAGCACAGATACGCAGTATTTT.

The V gene is TRBV3-1 (or the pseudogene TRBV3-2), the J gene TRBJ1-1; 8 nucleotides agree with TRBD1. The CDR3 runs 16 residues. J was trimmed by 5 bases and V by 0 bases; bases with no gene match: 8. From germline, CDR1 is LGHDT and CDR2 YNNKEL (reference sequence). CDR3 DNA: TGTGCCAGCAGCCAAGATGGACAGGGAATGGATACTGAAGCTTTCTTT. Its protein is CASSQDGQGMDTEAFF.

The genes are TRBV16 and TRBJ1-4, with a weak D call TRBD1 (5 bases). Looked up from germline, CDR1 is KGHSY and CDR2 is FQNENV. V dropped 0 bases and J dropped 0 bases, with 17 bases sitting between them. The CDR3 is 19 residues long. CDR3 in DNA: TGTGCCAGCAGCCAATCAACGGGAGGGACCCGGGCAACTAATGAAAAACTGTTTTTT. This codes for CASSQSTGGTRATNEKLFF.

V gene TRBV3-1 (or the pseudogene TRBV3-2) combines with J gene TRBJ2-3; D might be TRBD2 (7 bases). The CDR3 covers 15 residues. CDR1 is LGHDT, CDR2 YNNKEL, per germline (reference sequence). V lost 8 bases, J lost 4 bases, and 19 bases lay in between. The CDR3 sequence: CASAGLLGGPDTQYF. The CDR3 bases are TGTGCCAGCGCGGGACTCCTCGGGGGGCCAGATACGCAGTATTTT.

This clone was detected only once. The V call is TRBV6-5, the J call TRBJ1-5; 9 bases match TRBD1. The CDR3 consists of 15 residues. Germline V gene data show CDR1 as MNHEY and CDR2 as SVGAGI. Trimming cost V 2 bases and J 4 bases; bases outside gene matches: 3. For the CDR3, the DNA is TGTGCCAGCAGTTACAGCGGGACAGGGAATCAGCCCCAGCATTTT. This gives the protein CASSYSGTGNQPQHF.

The chain combines TRBV19 with TRBJ1-5; TRBD1 matches at 12 bases. The CDR3 consists of 14 residues. Trimming removed 5 bases from V and 7 bases from J; junction bases left unmatched: 3. In germline, CDR1 is LNHDA, CDR2 SQIVND (reference sequence). The CDR3 here is CASSQGQGAQPQHF. The CDR3 region has the DNA TGTGCCAGTAGTCAGGGACAGGGGGCACAGCCCCAGCATTTT.

This clone was found a few times. The chain uses TRBV6-5 and TRBJ1-5; 8 nucleotides align to TRBD1. Germline CDR1 is MNHEY and CDR2 is SVGAGI. This CDR3 is built from 15 residues. Germline trimming cut 6 bases from V and 3 bases from J; bases unmatched to any gene: 7. CDR3 coding DNA: TGTGCCAGCAGCCCCGGGACAGGTAACAATCAGCCCCAGCATTTT. It yields the protein CASSPGTGNNQPQHF.

The chain is built from TRBV18 and TRBJ1-5; 7 positions agree with TRBD1. Germline V lookup: CDR1 KGHSH, CDR2 LQKENI. Trimming removed 3 bases from V and 3 bases from J; junction bases left unmatched: 5. This CDR3 has 15 residues. CDR3 coding DNA: TGTGCCAGCTCACCTCTACAGGGGAACAATCAGCCCCAGCATTTT. Translating it yields CASSPLQGNNQPQHF.

The rearrangement uses TRBV7-9 and TRBJ2-7, with 9 bases identical to TRBD2. CDR3 length equals 15 residues. J was trimmed by 6 bases and V by 4 bases; bases with no gene match: 10. Germline V CDR1 and CDR2: SEHNR, FQNEAQ (reference sequence). The CDR3 bases are TGTGCCAGCAGCTCCCGGGCTAGCGGGGTCGGCGAGCAGTACTTC. It codes for CASSSRASGVGEQYF.